This T cell receptor beta chain derives from a study of control samples from healthy donors and cancer patients. Some clones are missing from TCRdb's copy, which holds only in-frame ones; the method was immunoSEQ multiplex PCR. The sample contains over 100,000 clones, 70% to 90% of which appear only once. The J segment lost 0 bases and the V segment lost 6 bases, leaving 7 bases of the junction unmatched. Germline loops: CDR1 MNHEY, CDR2 SMNVEV (reference sequence). The CDR3 has 15 residues. The sequencing sample was made of blood. The V and J genes are TRBV27 and TRBJ1-1, with 7 bases fitting TRBD1. This TCR derives from a man aged 35-49 years in good health. CDR3 loop: CASRSDRSMNTEAFF. CDR3 in DNA: TGTGCCAGCAGATCGGACAGGTCAATGAACACTGAAGCTTTCTTT.